This record looks at one TCR beta chain sequence and its context. The antigen remains unidentified. CDR3 size: 14 residues. Germline CDR1 and CDR2: MGHDK and SYGVNS. V lost 5 bases to trimming and J lost 2 bases, with 13 bases between them. This entry is derived from a study of CD8 T cells in ankylosing spondylitis. Study-level findings and limits: The authors found the disease-linked clones to be CD8+ and relatively rare in peripheral blood. Blood from ankylosing spondylitis patients appeared to carry a characteristic roughly 8-variant TCR beta motif. As reported, disease-linked clones showed significant enrichment in matched ankylosing spondylitis synovial fluid.

TCRdb passed the 5' RACE reads through MiXCR, listing each CDR3 protein once. Counted here are tens of thousands of distinct CDR3 sequences, 6.2% occurring once; the ten biggest clones make up around 5%. The receptor was derived from a male donor with ankylosing spondylitis. Sequencing was carried out using synovial fluid, either unsorted or a sorted T cell fraction (not recorded which). The chain couples TRBV25-1 to TRBJ2-7; D perhaps matches TRBD2 (6 bases). The CDR3 DNA is TGTGCCAGCAGTTATAGCGGCAGTCCCTACGAGCAGTACTTC. Residues: CASSYSGSPYEQYF.